This paragraph reports one T cell receptor (beta chain). This entry comes from a study of blood T cell repertoires in COVID-19. The germline CDR1 and CDR2 sequences are SGDLS and YYNGEE. The CDR3 is 14 residues long. J lost 5 bases, V lost 4 bases, and 4 bases had no gene match. Profiling relied on immunoSEQ multiplex PCR, and the TCRdb table lists in-frame clones only, not all of them. This table holds approximately 500,000 clones, about 89% found once. Sequencing input: peripheral blood. The TCR originated in a woman between 45 and 60 years old with COVID-19, enrolled during active disease. This chain uses TRBV9 with TRBJ1-2; 11 bases match TRBD1. The CDR3, as DNA: TGTGCCAGCAGCACAGGACAGGGGGCATATGGCTACACCTTC. Its protein is CASSTGQGAYGYTF.